This T cell receptor (beta chain) stems from a study of spatial heterogeneity in lung cancer. As to time point: blood at routine non-recurrence follow-up after resection. CDR1 and CDR2 (germline): LGHDT, YNNKEL (reference sequence). This CDR3 has 13 amino acids. V was pared by 1 base and J by 4 bases, with 7 bases between. TCRdb fed the 5' RACE reads into MiXCR, producing one record per CDR3 protein. The sample yields some 30,000 distinct CDR3 sequences, more than 9% seen once. Sample: PBMCs, taken at follow-up. The V gene is TRBV3-1, the J gene TRBJ1-2; D is uncertain. The receptor comes from a female donor with early-stage non-small cell lung cancer. In nucleotides, the CDR3 is TGTGCCAGCAGCCAAGGGAGGATCTATGGCTACACCTTC. Protein product: CASSQGRIYGYTF.